Presented here are 19 T cell receptor beta chains from one specimen sequenced in a study of beta chain features in type 1 diabetes. These receptors have no identified antigens. Study results and limitations: Type 1 diabetes patients had moderately but significantly shorter TCRB CDR3s in all four CD4+ subsets.

The study reverse transcribed the entire isolated RNA, so it sequenced expressed TCRB transcripts. Some clones are missing from TCRdb's copy, which holds only in-frame ones; the method was immunoSEQ multiplex PCR. The sample has hundreds of thousands of clones; 11% to 15% are singletons. Specimen: naive CD4+ T cells from blood. The receptors come from a young man with type 1 diabetes.

V gene TRBV23-1 combines with J gene TRBJ2-7; a possible D gene is TRBD2 (5 bases). TRBV23-1 is an open reading frame whose function is uncertain. V gave up 3 bases and J gave up 3 bases, with 21 bases separating them. The CDR3 runs to 17 residues. The chain's CDR3 is CASSQKGLQERLYEQYF. The DNA of the CDR3 is TGCGCCAGCAGTCAGAAAGGTTTACAAGAGCGGCTCTACGAGCAGTACTTC.

V and J are TRBV7-9 and TRBJ2-5; the D gene is possibly TRBD2 (5 bases). This CDR3 contains 14 residues. V dropped 1 base and J dropped 5 bases, with 11 bases sitting between them. Germline CDR1 reads SEHNR; CDR2 reads FQNEAQ (reference sequence). The CDR3 here is CASSLETTGETQYF. CDR3 bases: TGTGCCAGCAGCTTAGAGACTACGGGGGAGACCCAGTACTTC.

The table lists this clone with a few counts. The chain links TRBV28 to TRBJ2-3; 7 nucleotides agree with TRBD1. CDR1 and CDR2 (germline): MDHEN, SYDVKM. The trim removed 6 bases at V and 0 bases at J, leaving 9 bases unmatched. This CDR3 has 16 amino acids. This chain's CDR3 is CASSITGQLSTDTQYF. The CDR3 DNA reads as TGTGCCAGCAGCATCACGGGACAGCTCAGCACAGATACGCAGTATTTT.

This clone was found a few times. V is TRBV6-5 and J is TRBJ2-1; 7 bases match TRBD2. Germline V gene data show CDR1 as MNHEY and CDR2 as SVGAGI. The CDR3 covers 12 residues. The V gene end was trimmed by 11 bases and the J gene end by 8 bases; junction bases not matched to a gene: 9. CDR3 sequence reads: CAANRLAYEQFF. The CDR3 nucleotides read TGTGCCGCCAATCGACTAGCCTATGAGCAGTTCTTC.

The V call is TRBV30, the J call TRBJ1-1; tentatively, D is TRBD1 (6 bases). The germline V gene has CDR1 GTSNPN and CDR2 SVGIG (reference sequence). The CDR3 spans 12 residues. V was clipped by 2 bases and J by 11 bases, with 15 bases between them. The DNA for the CDR3 is TGTGCCTGGAGTACTTCCGGGACAAGTGCTTTCTTT. Residues: CAWSTSGTSAFF. The whole variable domain, remainder taken from reference TRBV30 and TRBJ1-1, is SQTIHQWPATLVQPVGSPLSLECTVEGTSNPNLYWYRQAAGRGLQLLFYSVGIGQISSEVPQNLSASRPQDRQFILSSKKLLLSDSGFYLCAWSTSGTSAFFGQGTRLTVV.

This chain connects TRBV5-1 to TRBJ2-5, with D perhaps given as TRBD1 or TRBD2 (5 bases each). The CDR3 extends over 15 amino acids. Germline V CDR1 and CDR2: SGHRS, YFSETQ. V was shortened by 0 bases and J by 0 bases, with 9 bases between the two germline ends. Written as DNA, the CDR3 is TGCGCCAGCAGCTTGGCCGGGACGTACCAAGAGACCCAGTACTTC. Translating it yields CASSLAGTYQETQYF.

The rearrangement uses TRBV14 and TRBJ1-2; maybe TRBD1 (5 bases). This CDR3 has 15 amino acids. Germline values: CDR1 SGHDN, CDR2 FVKESK. V shed 0 bases and J shed 4 bases, with 12 bases lying between them. The CDR3 DNA sequence: TGTGCCAGCAGCCAAGATGTGGGGGTTAGCTATGGCTACACCTTC. Protein: CASSQDVGVSYGYTF. Filled out from reference TRBV14 and TRBJ1-2, the complete variable domain reads EAGVTQFPSHSVIEKGQTVTLRCDPISGHDNLYWYRRVMGKEIKFLLHFVKESKQDESGMPNNRFLAERTGGTYSTLKVQPAELEDSGVYFCASSQDVGVSYGYTFGSGTRLTVV.

This clone was observed a few times. The rearrangement uses TRBV2 and TRBJ2-3, with 7 bases that match TRBD2. The CDR3 sequence is 15 residues long. Germline assignment: CDR1 SNHLY and CDR2 FYNNEI. Germline trimming cut 1 base from V and 3 bases from J; bases unmatched to any gene: 4. DNA for the CDR3: TGTGCCAGCAGTGAAGTACCTAGCGGAACAGATACGCAGTATTTT. It translates to CASSEVPSGTDTQYF.

V gene TRBV21-1 combines with J gene TRBJ2-3; TRBD1 is the table's D call, not checked against the DNA. TRBV21-1 is assigned pseudogene status. The CDR3 loop spans 17 amino acids. Here the CDR3 DNA reads TGTGCCAGCAGCAAAGGGGAACAGGAATACTCCACAGATACGCAGTATTTT. Its translation: CASSKGEQEYSTDTQYF.

The chain uses TRBV18 and TRBJ2-7, with 7 bases matching TRBD1. V trimming: 0 bases; J trimming: 2 bases; junction bases outside the gene matches: 4. This CDR3 spans 15 amino acids. The germline gives CDR1 KGHSH, CDR2 LQKENI. The CDR3 loop is CASSPPGQTPYEQYF. Here the CDR3 DNA reads TGTGCCAGCTCACCACCGGGACAGACCCCCTACGAGCAGTACTTC.

The chain has TRBV18 and TRBJ2-2; no definite D call. Germline CDR1 KGHSH, CDR2 LQKENI. V was clipped by 5 bases and J by 1 base, with 14 bases between them. The CDR3 is 16 residues long. The CDR3 reads CASSFQASGNTGELFF. In DNA, the CDR3 is TGTGCCAGCTCATTTCAAGCGTCCGGGAACACCGGGGAGCTGTTTTTT. Full variable domain (remainder filled in from reference TRBV18 and TRBJ2-2): NAGVMQNPRHLVRRRGQEARLRCSPMKGHSHVYWYRQLPEEGLKFMVYLQKENIIDESGMPKERFSAEFPKEGPSILRIQQVVRGDSAAYFCASSFQASGNTGELFFGEGSRLTVL.

This clone has more than one count but fewer than ten. V gene TRBV30 combines with J gene TRBJ1-1; D is uncertain. V gave up 2 bases and J gave up 7 bases, with 20 bases separating them. The CDR3 has 15 residues. The germline V gene encodes CDR1 GTSNPN and CDR2 SVGIG (reference sequence). Here the CDR3 DNA reads TGTGCCTGGAGTTGGGGAAGTTCACGGAGTGGTGAAGCTTTCTTT. This translates into CAWSWGSSRSGEAFF.

This clone was detected a few times. The genes are TRBV28 and TRBJ1-5; no reliable D call. The V and J ends lost 6 bases and 1 base respectively, with 13 bases between them. Germline CDR1 MDHEN, CDR2 SYDVKM. The CDR3 spans 15 residues. The CDR3 DNA is TGTGCCAGCAGCTTCGCACCGGGAAGCAATCAGCCCCAGCATTTT. Protein product: CASSFAPGSNQPQHF. The complete variable domain, with remaining parts taken from reference TRBV28 and TRBJ1-5, reads DVKVTQSSRYLVKRTGEKVFLECVQDMDHENMFWYRQDPGLGLRLIYFSYDVKMKEKGDIPEGYSVSREKKERFSLILESASTNQTSMYLCASSFAPGSNQPQHFGDGTRLSIL.

This rearrangement joins TRBV5-4 to TRBJ2-3; the match to TRBD2 covers 11 bases. The CDR3 totals 17 residues. Germline CDR1 SGHNT, CDR2 YYREEE (reference sequence). V shed 4 bases and J 5 bases; nucleotides not matched to a gene: 12. The CDR3 region is CASSRDVAGGPIDTQYF. The CDR3 DNA sequence: TGTGCCAGCAGCCGAGACGTAGCGGGAGGGCCTATAGATACGCAGTATTTT. Full variable domain (remainder filled in from reference TRBV5-4 and TRBJ2-3): ETGVTQSPTHLIKTRGQQVTLRCSSQSGHNTVSWYQQALGQGPQFIFQYYREEENGRGNFPPRFSGLQFPNYSSELNVNALELDDSALYLCASSRDVAGGPIDTQYFGPGTRLTVL.

Notes on this clone: Other DNA sequences in this sample translate to the same CDR3. The chain recombines TRBV27 with TRBJ2-6, with TRBD1 identical over 7 bases. From germline, CDR1 is MNHEY and CDR2 SMNVEV (reference sequence). The CDR3 is 15 amino acids. V gave up 3 bases and J gave up 3 bases; unmatched junction bases: 2. Here the CDR3 DNA reads TGTGCCAGCAGTTTGACAGGGAGTGGGGCCAACGTCCTGACTTTC. It is translated as CASSLTGSGANVLTF.

Only a few counts were recorded for this clone. This chain joins TRBV30 and TRBJ1-2; 10 nucleotides match TRBD1. CDR3 size: 13 residues. Germline CDR1 GTSNPN, CDR2 SVGIG (reference sequence). V lost 5 bases, J lost 5 bases, and 5 bases stayed unmatched. The CDR3 is CAWAGTGDYGYTF. Here the CDR3 DNA reads TGTGCCTGGGCCGGGACAGGGGATTATGGCTACACCTTC. The variable domain in full, completed from reference TRBV30 and TRBJ1-2, reads SQTIHQWPATLVQPVGSPLSLECTVEGTSNPNLYWYRQAAGRGLQLLFYSVGIGQISSEVPQNLSASRPQDRQFILSSKKLLLSDSGFYLCAWAGTGDYGYTFGSGTRLTVV.

This clone was detected a few times. The chain joins TRBV5-1 to TRBJ2-3, with 9 bases matching TRBD1. The CDR3 is 15 residues long. Looked up from germline, CDR1 is SGHRS and CDR2 is YFSETQ. J lost 1 base, V lost 4 bases, and 4 bases had no gene match. Here the CDR3 reads CASSHRDRGTDTQYF. DNA of the CDR3: TGCGCCAGCAGCCACCGGGACAGGGGCACAGATACGCAGTATTTT.

This clone was found a few times. This chain connects TRBV4-1 to TRBJ2-7, with D uncertain. The CDR3 contains 17 residues. V was trimmed by 0 bases and J by 3 bases, leaving 18 bases between them. Germline values: CDR1 MGHRA, CDR2 YSYEKL. In DNA, the CDR3 is TGCGCCAGCAGCCAAGAGGTCGGGCCTTTCTCCGTCTACGAGCAGTACTTC. Its protein product is CASSQEVGPFSVYEQYF.

This clone showed up just a few times. The V gene is TRBV28, the J gene TRBJ2-7, with D possibly TRBD2 on 7 matching bases. Germline CDR1 MDHEN, CDR2 SYDVKM. V lost 3 bases, J lost 0 bases, and 18 bases lay in between. The CDR3 covers 17 residues. The CDR3 is CASSFPGGGTTSYEQYF. CDR3 sequence (DNA): TGTGCCAGCAGTTTCCCGGGGGGCGGGACGACCTCCTACGAGCAGTACTTC.